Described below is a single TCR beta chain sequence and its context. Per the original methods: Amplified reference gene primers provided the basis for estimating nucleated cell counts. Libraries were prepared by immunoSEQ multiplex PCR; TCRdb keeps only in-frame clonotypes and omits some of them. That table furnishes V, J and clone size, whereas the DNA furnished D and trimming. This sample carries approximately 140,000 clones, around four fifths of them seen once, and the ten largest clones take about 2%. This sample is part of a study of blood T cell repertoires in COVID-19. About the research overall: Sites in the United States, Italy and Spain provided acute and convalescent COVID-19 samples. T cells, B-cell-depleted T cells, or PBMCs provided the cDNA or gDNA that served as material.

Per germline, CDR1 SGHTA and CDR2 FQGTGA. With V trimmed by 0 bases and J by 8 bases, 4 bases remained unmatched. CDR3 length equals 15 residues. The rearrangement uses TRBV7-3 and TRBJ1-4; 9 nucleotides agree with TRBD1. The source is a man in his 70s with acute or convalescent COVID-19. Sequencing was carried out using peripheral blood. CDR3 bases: TGTGCCAGCAGCTTAACCGGGACAGGGAACGAAAAACTGTTTTTT. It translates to CASSLTGTGNEKLFF. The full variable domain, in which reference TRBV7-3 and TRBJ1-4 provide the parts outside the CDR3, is GAGVSQTPSNKVTEKGKYVELRCDPISGHTALYWYRQSLGQGPEFLIYFQGTGAADDSGLPNDRFFAVRPEGSVSTLKIQRTERGDSAVYLCASSLTGTGNEKLFFGSGTQLSVL.